This T cell receptor beta chain was obtained from a study of PD-1 blockade in classical Hodgkin lymphoma. Study context: Nivolumab was administered to patients intravenously at 3 mg/kg every 2 weeks. Overall study findings and caveats: Complete responders showed a baseline diversity that resembled the diversity of newly diagnosed patients.

The patients all showed relapse after autologous stem cell transplantation, while their brentuximab vedotin exposure varied. The table came from immunoSEQ multiplex PCR; TCRdb's copy has only in-frame clones and leaves some out. This sample has 40,000 to 45,000 clones, with approximately 78% found just once. CDR1 is SGHRS, CDR2 YFSETQ, per germline. V was pared by 4 bases and J by 6 bases, with 17 bases between. The CDR3 extends over 14 amino acids. Concerning this clone: The antigen remains unidentified.

The sample was peripheral blood mononuclear cells (PBMCs), taken at baseline. The J gene is TRBJ2-7, the V gene TRBV5-1, with D possibly being TRBD1 or TRBD2 (5 bases each). The receptor was isolated from a human donor with classical Hodgkin lymphoma. The CDR3 is CASSLGTAVPEQYF. CDR3 nucleotide sequence: TGCGCCAGCAGCCTCGGGACGGCCGTACCCGAGCAGTACTTC.